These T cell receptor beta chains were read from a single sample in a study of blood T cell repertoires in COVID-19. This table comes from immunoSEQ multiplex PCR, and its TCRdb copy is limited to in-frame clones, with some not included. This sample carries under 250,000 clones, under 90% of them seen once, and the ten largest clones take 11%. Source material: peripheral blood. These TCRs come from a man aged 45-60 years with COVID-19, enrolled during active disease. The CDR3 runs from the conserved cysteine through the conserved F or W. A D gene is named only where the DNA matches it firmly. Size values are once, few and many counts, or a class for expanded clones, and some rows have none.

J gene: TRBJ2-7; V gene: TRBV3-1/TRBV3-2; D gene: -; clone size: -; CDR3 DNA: TGTGCCAGCAGCCAAGATATTGGTGGGAGTAGGCCCGACGAGCAGTACTTC; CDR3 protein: CASSQDIGGSRPDEQYF
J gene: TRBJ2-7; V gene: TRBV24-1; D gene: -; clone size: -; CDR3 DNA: TGTGCCACCAGTGACCCCAGGGGGGTCAACGAGCAGTACTTC; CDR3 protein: CATSDPRGVNEQYF
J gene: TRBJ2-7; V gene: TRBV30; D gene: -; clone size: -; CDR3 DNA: TGTGCCTGGAGTTTCGCCGGACTTACTGAACAGTACTTC; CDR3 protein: CAWSFAGLTEQYF
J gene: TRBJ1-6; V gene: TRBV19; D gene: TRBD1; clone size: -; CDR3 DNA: TGTGCCAGTAGTCCGGGACAGGGGGCGCTGGGTTCACCCCTCCACTTT; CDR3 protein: CASSPGQGALGSPLHF
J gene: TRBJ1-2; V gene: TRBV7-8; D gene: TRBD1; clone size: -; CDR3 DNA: TGTGCCAGCAGCTTGGTGGGACAGAACTATGGCTACACCTTC; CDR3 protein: CASSLVGQNYGYTF
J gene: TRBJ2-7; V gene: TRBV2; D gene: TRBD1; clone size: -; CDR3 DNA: TGTGCCAGCAGAGCACCGGGACAGGGGGACTTC; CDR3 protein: CASRAPGQGDF
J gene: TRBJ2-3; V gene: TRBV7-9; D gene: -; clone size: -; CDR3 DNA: TGTGCCAGCAGCAACCGGGAGCCAAGCACAGATACGCAGTATTTT; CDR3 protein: CASSNREPSTDTQYF
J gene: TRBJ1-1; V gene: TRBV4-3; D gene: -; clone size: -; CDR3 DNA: TGCGCCAGCAGCCAAGATCAATCAGGCTTTAACACTGAAGCTTTCTTT; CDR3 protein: CASSQDQSGFNTEAFF
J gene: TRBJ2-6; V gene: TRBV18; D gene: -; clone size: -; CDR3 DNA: TGTGCCAGCTCACCACTGGCGGTAGCGGCCTCTGGGGCCAACGTCCTGACTTTC; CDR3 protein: CASSPLAVAASGANVLTF
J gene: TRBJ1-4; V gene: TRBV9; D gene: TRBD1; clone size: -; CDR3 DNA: TGTGCCAGCAGCGTAAGCGGACAGGGAAATGAAAAACTGTTTTTT; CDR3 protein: CASSVSGQGNEKLFF
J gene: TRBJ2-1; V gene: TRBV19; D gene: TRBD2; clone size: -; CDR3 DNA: TGTGCCAGTAGGGCACTAGCGGGGGCATACAATGAGCAGTTCTTC; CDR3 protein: CASRALAGAYNEQFF
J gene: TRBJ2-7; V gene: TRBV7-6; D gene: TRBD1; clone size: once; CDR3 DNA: TGTGCCAGCAGCTTAGGGGGGACAGTCTCCTACGAGCAGTACTTC; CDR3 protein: CASSLGGTVSYEQYF
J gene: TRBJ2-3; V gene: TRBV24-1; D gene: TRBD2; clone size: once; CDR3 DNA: TGCGCCACCAGTGATCGGACTAGCGGGCGCACAGATACGCAGTATTTT; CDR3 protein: CATSDRTSGRTDTQYF
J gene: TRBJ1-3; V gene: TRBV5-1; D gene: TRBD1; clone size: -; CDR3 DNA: TGCGCCAGCAGCCTAGACAGGGTCACTGGAAACACCATATATTTT; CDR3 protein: CASSLDRVTGNTIYF
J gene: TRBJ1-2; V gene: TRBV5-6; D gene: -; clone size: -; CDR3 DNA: TGTGCCAGCAGCCTCGGTAGGGAGGGTGGCTACACCTTC; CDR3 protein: CASSLGREGGYTF
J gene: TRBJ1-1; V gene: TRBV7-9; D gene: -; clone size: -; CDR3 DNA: TGTGCCAGCAGCTTATACAGGGTTCTTCAGAACACTGAAGCTTTCTTT; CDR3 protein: CASSLYRVLQNTEAFF
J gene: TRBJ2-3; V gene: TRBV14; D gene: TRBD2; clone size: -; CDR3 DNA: TGTGCCAGCAGCCATATAGCGGGAGGGGGCACAGATACGCAGTATTTT; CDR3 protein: CASSHIAGGGTDTQYF
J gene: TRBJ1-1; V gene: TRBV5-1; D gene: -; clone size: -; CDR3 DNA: TGCGCCAGCAGCAACCCGGGACAGAACACTGAAGCTTTCTTT; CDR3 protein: CASSNPGQNTEAFF